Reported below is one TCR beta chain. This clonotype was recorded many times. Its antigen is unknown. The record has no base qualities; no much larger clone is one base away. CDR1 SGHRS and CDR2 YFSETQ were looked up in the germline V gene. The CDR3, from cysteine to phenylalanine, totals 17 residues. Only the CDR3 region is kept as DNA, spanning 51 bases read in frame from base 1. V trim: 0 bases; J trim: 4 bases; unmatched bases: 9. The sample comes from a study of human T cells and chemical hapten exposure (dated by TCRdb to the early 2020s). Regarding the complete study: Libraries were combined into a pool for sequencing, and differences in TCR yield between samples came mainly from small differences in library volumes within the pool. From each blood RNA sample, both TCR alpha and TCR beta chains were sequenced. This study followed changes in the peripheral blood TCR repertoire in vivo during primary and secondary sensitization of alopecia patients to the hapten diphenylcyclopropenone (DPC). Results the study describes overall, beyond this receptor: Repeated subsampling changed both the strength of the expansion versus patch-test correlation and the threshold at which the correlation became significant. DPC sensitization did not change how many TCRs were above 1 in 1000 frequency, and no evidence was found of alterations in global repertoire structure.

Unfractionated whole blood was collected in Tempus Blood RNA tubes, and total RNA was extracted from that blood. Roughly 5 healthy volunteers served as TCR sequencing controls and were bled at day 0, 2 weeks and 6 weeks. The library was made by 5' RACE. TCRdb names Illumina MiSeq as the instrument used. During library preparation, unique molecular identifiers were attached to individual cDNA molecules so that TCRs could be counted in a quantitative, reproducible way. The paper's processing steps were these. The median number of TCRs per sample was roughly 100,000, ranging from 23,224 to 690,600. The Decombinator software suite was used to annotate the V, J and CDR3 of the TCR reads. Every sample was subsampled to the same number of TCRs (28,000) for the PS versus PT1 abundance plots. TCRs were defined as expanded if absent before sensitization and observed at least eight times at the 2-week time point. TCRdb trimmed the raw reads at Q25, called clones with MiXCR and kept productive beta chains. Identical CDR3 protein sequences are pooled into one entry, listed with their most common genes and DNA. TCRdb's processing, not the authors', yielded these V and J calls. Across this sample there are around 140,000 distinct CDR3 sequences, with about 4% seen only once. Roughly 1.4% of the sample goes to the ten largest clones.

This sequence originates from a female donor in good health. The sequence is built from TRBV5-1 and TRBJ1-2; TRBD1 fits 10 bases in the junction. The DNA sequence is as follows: TGCGCCAGCAGCTTGGGAGGGACAGGGGAGTGGAGCTATGGCTACACCTTC. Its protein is CASSLGGTGEWSYGYTF.